One T cell receptor (beta chain) is described in this entry. Its antigen is as yet unknown. A read error may be the cause here, since a much bigger clone is one base away. The input was around 530 ng total RNA; TCR beta cDNA was made from it with a constant-region primer. Modified slightly, ARM-PCR produced TCR beta libraries over three nested multiplex PCR rounds. In the first two PCR rounds, TRBV1-TRBV30 forward primers were paired with a C-beta reverse primer, and each round lasted about 9 cycles. Using its own MiXCR run on the multiplex PCR reads, TCRdb lists one record per CDR3 protein. The sample lists approximately 330,000 distinct CDR3 sequences, about 65% seen once, with about 6.5% in the top ten. The researchers obtained blood RNA from unsorted whole blood and also extracted germline DNA. Sampling before surgery obtained roughly 4.2 milliliters of peripheral blood. The germline V gene encodes CDR1 MNHEY and CDR2 SVGEGT. This CDR3 is 14 amino acids long. V was cut by 8 bases and J by 2 bases, with 14 bases left in between.

These data come from a study of tumor-infiltrating lymphocytes in primary liver carcinoma. The study, taken as a whole, reports: Blood had a significantly lower top-250-clone fraction than tumors did (p = 0.039). Tumor region pairs showed greater overlap than either tumor-adjacent or tumor-blood pairs did. Researchers did not compare CD4+ and CD8+ repertoires, as samples were bulk unsorted.

This sequence joins TRBV6-2 or TRBV6-3 and TRBJ2-3; no clear D gene. Sequences were obtained from peripheral blood. This sequence was found in a man aged 35 to 55 with primary liver carcinoma and hepatitis B virus infection. CDR3 region: CASRRITITDTQYF. The CDR3 DNA follows: TGTGCCAGCCGACGGATAACTATCACAGATACGCAGTATTTT.